Detailed here is one TCR beta chain. This CDR3 has 12 residues. The germline gives CDR1 MNHEY, CDR2 SMNVEV (reference sequence). V lost 5 bases and J 0 bases, leaving 5 bases between the germline ends. The TCR beta repertoire was assessed by survey-level immunoSEQ sequencing. Some clones are missing from TCRdb's copy, which holds only in-frame ones; the method was immunoSEQ multiplex PCR. This table has 40,000 to 55,000 clones, approximately 95% appearing once. J is TRBJ2-7 and V is TRBV27, with D perhaps being TRBD1 or TRBD2 (5 bases each). This sequence was found in a man in his forties with rheumatoid arthritis. Sequencing used PBMCs. The CDR3 coding sequence is TGTGCCAGCAGTGGGACCTCCTACGAGCAGTACTTC. This codes for CASSGTSYEQYF.